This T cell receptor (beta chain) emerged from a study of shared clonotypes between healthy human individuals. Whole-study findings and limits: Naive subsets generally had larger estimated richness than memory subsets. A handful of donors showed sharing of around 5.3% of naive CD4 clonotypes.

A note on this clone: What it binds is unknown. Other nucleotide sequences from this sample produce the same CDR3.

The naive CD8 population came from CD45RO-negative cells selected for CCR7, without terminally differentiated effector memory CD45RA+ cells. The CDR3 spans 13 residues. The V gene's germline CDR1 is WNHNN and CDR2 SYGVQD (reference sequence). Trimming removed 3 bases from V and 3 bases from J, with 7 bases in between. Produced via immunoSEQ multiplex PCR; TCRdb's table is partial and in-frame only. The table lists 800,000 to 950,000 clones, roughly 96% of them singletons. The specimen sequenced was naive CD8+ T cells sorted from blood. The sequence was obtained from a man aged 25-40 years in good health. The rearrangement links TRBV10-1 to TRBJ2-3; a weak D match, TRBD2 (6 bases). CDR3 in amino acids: CASSERGTDTQYF. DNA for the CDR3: TGCGCCAGCAGTGAACGGGGGACAGATACGCAGTATTTT.